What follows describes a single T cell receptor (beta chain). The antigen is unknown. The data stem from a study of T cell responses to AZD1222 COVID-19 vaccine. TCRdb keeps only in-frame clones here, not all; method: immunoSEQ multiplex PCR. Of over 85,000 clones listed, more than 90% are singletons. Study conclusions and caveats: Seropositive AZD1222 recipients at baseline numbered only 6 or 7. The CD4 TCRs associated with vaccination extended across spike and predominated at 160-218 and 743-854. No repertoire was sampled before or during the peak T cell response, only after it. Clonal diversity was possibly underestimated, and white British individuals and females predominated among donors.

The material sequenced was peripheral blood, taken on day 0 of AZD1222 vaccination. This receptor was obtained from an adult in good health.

CDR3 sequence (DNA): TGCGCCAGCAGCTTGGAGGGGAACTCTGGAAACACCATATATTTT. Translated, it gives CASSLEGNSGNTIYF. The J gene is TRBJ1-3, the V gene TRBV5-1, with D perhaps matching TRBD1 (5 bases). This CDR3 contains 15 residues. V was pared by 0 bases and J by 0 bases, with 7 bases between. Germline lookup yields CDR1 SGHRS and CDR2 YFSETQ.